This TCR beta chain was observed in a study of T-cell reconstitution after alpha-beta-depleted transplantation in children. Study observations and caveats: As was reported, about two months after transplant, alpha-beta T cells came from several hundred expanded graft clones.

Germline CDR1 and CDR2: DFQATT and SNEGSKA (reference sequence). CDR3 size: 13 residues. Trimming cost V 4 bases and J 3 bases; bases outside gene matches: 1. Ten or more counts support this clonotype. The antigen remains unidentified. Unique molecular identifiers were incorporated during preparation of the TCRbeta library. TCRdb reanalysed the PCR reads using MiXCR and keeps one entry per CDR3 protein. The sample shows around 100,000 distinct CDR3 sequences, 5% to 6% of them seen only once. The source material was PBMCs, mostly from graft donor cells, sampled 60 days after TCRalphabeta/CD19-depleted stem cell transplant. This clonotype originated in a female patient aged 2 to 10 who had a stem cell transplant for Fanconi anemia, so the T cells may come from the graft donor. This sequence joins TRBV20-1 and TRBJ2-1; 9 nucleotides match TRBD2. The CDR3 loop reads CSATSGIYNEQFF. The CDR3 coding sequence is TGCAGTGCTACTAGCGGGATCTACAATGAGCAGTTCTTC.